This T cell receptor (beta chain) stems from a study of blood T cells in healthy people across ages. This clonotype came up a few times. A second PCR, run for about 7 to 12 cycles, used a sample-barcoded 5' primer plus a J-beta primer mix. Every cDNA was tagged by a template-switch adaptor with 12 random nucleotides. TCRdb analysed the 5' RACE reads with MiXCR anew, one entry per CDR3 protein. The sample comprises 780,000 or so distinct CDR3 sequences, 45% to 70% of which are singletons, and 20% to 30% rests with the top ten. This clonotype was obtained from a man in his forties in good health. Source material: blood.

The CDR3 nucleotides read TGCGCCAGCAGCTTCGGACTAGCGGGGGGGTACAATGAGCAGTTCTTC. This encodes CASSFGLAGGYNEQFF. V is TRBV5-1 and J is TRBJ2-1, with 15 positions matching TRBD2. The V and J ends lost 2 bases and 4 bases, in that order; junction bases with no gene match: 1. The CDR3 has 16 residues. In germline, CDR1 is SGHRS, CDR2 YFSETQ.